The next 17 T cell receptor beta chains were all read from a single sample in a study of TIL therapy for anti-PD-1-resistant metastatic lung cancer. Sequencing used immunoSEQ v3. Some clones are missing from TCRdb's copy, which holds only in-frame ones; the method was immunoSEQ multiplex PCR. The table lists about 15,000 clones, more than 75% of them singletons. The time point was: pre-treatment sample, taken before nivolumab and TIL therapy. The specimen comprised blood, sampled at baseline. These receptors were obtained from a person aged 25 to 80 with non-small cell lung cancer.

The rearrangement links TRBV19 to TRBJ2-5; no definite D call. Germline CDR1 LNHDA, CDR2 SQIVND (reference sequence). The CDR3 extends over 13 amino acids. Trimming took off 3 bases at V and 3 bases at J, with 8 bases between the two ends. As DNA, the CDR3 is TGTGCCAGTAGTATTGGCAGCGAAGAGACCCAGTACTTC. Its protein is CASSIGSEETQYF. Supplemented by reference TRBV19 and TRBJ2-5, the full variable domain reads DGGITQSPKYLFRKEGQNVTLSCEQNLNHDAMYWYRQDPGQGLRLIYYSQIVNDFQKGDIAEGYSVSREKKESFPLTVTSAQKNPTAFYLCASSIGSEETQYFGPGTRLLVL.

This chain links TRBV11-2 with TRBJ1-1; D call uncertain. CDR1 is SGHAT and CDR2 is FQNNGV in the germline V gene. Trimming stripped 8 bases from V and 5 bases from J, with 12 bases between. This CDR3 is built from 12 residues. The CDR3 protein is CASAPRYTEAFF. CDR3 coding DNA: TGTGCCAGCGCGCCCAGGTATACTGAAGCTTTCTTT.

This chain connects TRBV15 to TRBJ1-3; possible D gene TRBD1, 5 bases. The V end was cut by 2 bases, the J end by 4 bases, with 12 bases between. The CDR3 is made up of 15 amino acids. Per germline, CDR1 LNHNV and CDR2 YYDKDF (reference sequence). The CDR3 protein is CATSRTRVTGNTIYF. The CDR3 nucleotides read TGTGCCACCAGCAGAACCAGGGTAACCGGAAACACCATATATTTT.

J is TRBJ2-3 and V is TRBV7-2; D unresolved. The V gene lost 2 bases and the J gene lost 4 bases, with 7 bases spanning the gap. The CDR3 is made up of 13 amino acids. Germline CDR1 reads SGHTA; CDR2 reads FQGNSA. The CDR3 nucleotides are TGTGCCAGCAGCTTACCGGGTGCAGATACGCAGTATTTT. It is translated as CASSLPGADTQYF.

The chain carries TRBV5-8 and TRBJ1-1; D gene unclear. CDR3 length: 16 residues. Germline V gene lookup returns CDR1 SGHTS and CDR2 YDEGEE. Trimming removed 7 bases at V and 8 bases at J, with 27 bases between. CDR3 DNA: TGTGCCAGCCCTCTAAATTACCTATGGAACACTGAAGAAGCTTTCTTT. Translation gives CASPLNYLWNTEEAFF.

This sequence joins TRBV6-1 and TRBJ2-3; D gene unclear. Germline assignment: CDR1 MNHNS and CDR2 SASEGT. Trimming removed 8 bases at V and 10 bases at J, with 19 bases between. The CDR3 is made up of 13 amino acids. For the CDR3, the DNA is TGTGCCAGCCAACCTAGATCCCGGGTTTCGCAGTATTTT. It is translated as CASQPRSRVSQYF.

The chain carries TRBV4-2 and TRBJ1-2; possibly TRBD1 for D (5 bases). The germline CDR1 and CDR2 sequences are LGHNA and YNFKEQ. The CDR3 has 17 amino acids. V was cut by 0 bases and J by 6 bases, with 20 bases left in between. CDR3 sequence (DNA): TGTGCCAGCAGCCAAGATTTGAGCAGGGCTTCGATGGATGGCTACACCTTC. Encoded protein: CASSQDLSRASMDGYTF.

In its sample, this clone was seen a few times. The chain uses TRBV9 and TRBJ2-2; D is unresolved. The CDR3 is 15 amino acids. V lost 0 bases, J lost 3 bases, and 9 bases lay in between. CDR1 SGDLS and CDR2 YYNGEE come from the germline V gene. CDR3 sequence (DNA): TGTGCCAGCAGCGTAGCCCTAACAGACACCGGGGAGCTGTTTTTT. This translates into CASSVALTDTGELFF.

V usage is TRBV2 and J usage is TRBJ1-6; D is uncertain. The germline V gene has CDR1 SNHLY and CDR2 FYNNEI. CDR3 length: 12 amino acids. V gave up 7 bases and J gave up 5 bases, with 6 bases separating them. CDR3 in amino acids: CASNGNNSPLHF. CDR3 nucleotide sequence: TGTGCCAGCAACGGAAATAATTCACCCCTCCACTTT.

This chain connects TRBV5-1 to TRBJ1-2, with D uncertain. Looked up from germline, CDR1 is SGHRS and CDR2 is YFSETQ. This CDR3 region has 13 residues. V was clipped by 2 bases and J by 4 bases, with 9 bases between them. The CDR3 nucleotides are TGCGCCAGCAGCTTTCAGAGTATCTATGGCTACACCTTC. Translation gives CASSFQSIYGYTF.

The chain combines TRBV11-2 with TRBJ1-2; D not certain. CDR3 length equals 13 residues. Germline loops: CDR1 SGHAT, CDR2 FQNNGV. V was trimmed by 1 base and J by 4 bases, leaving 7 bases between them. CDR3 sequence (DNA): TGTGCCAGCAGCTTAGTCCCAGGCTATGGCTACACCTTC. Protein sequence: CASSLVPGYGYTF.

The chain recombines TRBV4-2 with TRBJ1-4; 7 bases map to TRBD1. Germline V CDR1 and CDR2: LGHNA, YNFKEQ. V shed 3 bases and J 8 bases; nucleotides not matched to a gene: 12. The CDR3 spans 16 residues. CDR3 sequence (DNA): TGTGCCAGCAGCCATGATACAGGGGCGGGGGCGGAAAAACTGTTTTTT. Its translation is CASSHDTGAGAEKLFF.

This clone was seen only a few times. V usage is TRBV7-2 and J usage is TRBJ2-7; TRBD1 matches at 7 bases. V lost 3 bases and J lost 7; bases outside the gene matches: 9. CDR3 length: 14 residues. Germline CDR1 is SGHTA and CDR2 is FQGNSA. CDR3 in amino acids: CASSFMRGQWEQYF. The CDR3, as DNA: TGTGCCAGCAGCTTTATGAGGGGACAGTGGGAGCAGTACTTC. Supplemented by reference TRBV7-2 and TRBJ2-7, the full variable domain reads GAGVSQSPSNKVTEKGKDVELRCDPISGHTALYWYRQSLGQGLEFLIYFQGNSAPDKSGLPSDRFSAERTGGSVSTLTIQRTQQEDSAVYLCASSFMRGQWEQYFGPGTRLTVT.

This chain joins TRBV2 and TRBJ2-1; tentative D call: TRBD2 (6 bases). Trimming left V 6 bases short and J 6 bases short, with 21 bases between. The V gene's germline CDR1 is SNHLY and CDR2 FYNNEI. This CDR3 has 16 residues. The CDR3 protein is CASRGSEGYGGNEQFF. In DNA form, the CDR3 reads TGTGCCAGCAGGGGAAGTGAGGGCTACGGGGGCAATGAGCAGTTCTTC. The whole variable domain, remainder taken from reference TRBV2 and TRBJ2-1, is EPEVTQTPSHQVTQMGQEVILRCVPISNHLYFYWYRQILGQKVEFLVSFYNNEISEKSEIFDDQFSVERPDGSNFTLKIRSTKLEDSAMYFCASRGSEGYGGNEQFFGPGTRLTVL.

The chain employs TRBV11-1 and TRBJ1-1, with 8 bases identical to TRBD1. Trimming cost V 6 bases and J 1 base; bases outside gene matches: 7. This CDR3 comprises 15 residues. In germline, CDR1 is SGHAT, CDR2 FQDESV (reference sequence). CDR3 nucleotides: TGTGCCAGCAGGACGACAGGGGCCGGGAACACTGAAGCTTTCTTT. Residues: CASRTTGAGNTEAFF.

The rearrangement links TRBV9 to TRBJ2-1, with TRBD2 matching 7 bases. Germline loops: CDR1 SGDLS, CDR2 YYNGEE. The V and J ends lost 4 bases and 6 bases, in that order; junction bases with no gene match: 13. The CDR3 loop spans 16 amino acids. The CDR3 DNA follows: TGTGCCAGCAGCAATATACTAGCGAACGGGGGCAATGAGCAGTTCTTC. Protein: CASSNILANGGNEQFF.

V and J are TRBV29-1 and TRBJ2-7, with 7 nucleotides matching TRBD2. The trim removed 7 bases at V and 5 bases at J, leaving 11 bases unmatched. This CDR3 spans 13 amino acids. The V gene's germline CDR1 is SQVTM and CDR2 ANQGSEA. The CDR3 region is CSARRRGDHEQYF. CDR3 DNA: TGCAGCGCCCGTCGCCGGGGGGACCACGAGCAGTACTTC.